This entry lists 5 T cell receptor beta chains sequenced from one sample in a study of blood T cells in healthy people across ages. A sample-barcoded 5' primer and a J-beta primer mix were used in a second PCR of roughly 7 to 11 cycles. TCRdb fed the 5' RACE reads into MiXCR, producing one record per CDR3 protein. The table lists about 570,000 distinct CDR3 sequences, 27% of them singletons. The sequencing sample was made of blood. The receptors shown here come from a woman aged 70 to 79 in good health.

In DNA, the CDR3 is TGCAGTGCTAGGCCTAGCGGGGGCCCTAATTACAATGAGCAGTTCTTC. Amino acids: CSARPSGGPNYNEQFF. The V call is TRBV20-1, the J call TRBJ2-1; 10 positions agree with TRBD2. Germline CDR1 reads DFQATT; CDR2 reads SNEGSKA (reference sequence). V lost 3 bases, J lost 4 bases, and 9 bases stayed unmatched. The CDR3 has 16 residues.

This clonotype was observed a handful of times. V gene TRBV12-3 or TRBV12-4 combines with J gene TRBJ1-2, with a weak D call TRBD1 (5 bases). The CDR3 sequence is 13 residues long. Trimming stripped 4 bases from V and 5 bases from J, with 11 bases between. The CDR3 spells CASSSDSRYGYTF. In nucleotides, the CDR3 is TGTGCCAGCAGTTCCGACAGCCGGTATGGCTACACCTTC.

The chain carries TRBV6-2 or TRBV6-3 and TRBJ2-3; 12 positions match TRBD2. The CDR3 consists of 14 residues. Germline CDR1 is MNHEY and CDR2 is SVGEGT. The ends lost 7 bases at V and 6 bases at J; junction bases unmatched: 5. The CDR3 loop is CASTLTSGSDTQYF. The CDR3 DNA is TGTGCCAGCACCCTGACTAGCGGGAGTGATACGCAGTATTTT.

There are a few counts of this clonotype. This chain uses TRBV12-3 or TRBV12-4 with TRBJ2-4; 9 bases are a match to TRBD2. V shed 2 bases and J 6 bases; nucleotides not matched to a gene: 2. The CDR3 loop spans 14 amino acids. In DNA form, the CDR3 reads TGTGCCAGCAGTTTAAGTAGCGGGGGAAACATTCAGTACTTC. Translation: CASSLSSGGNIQYF.

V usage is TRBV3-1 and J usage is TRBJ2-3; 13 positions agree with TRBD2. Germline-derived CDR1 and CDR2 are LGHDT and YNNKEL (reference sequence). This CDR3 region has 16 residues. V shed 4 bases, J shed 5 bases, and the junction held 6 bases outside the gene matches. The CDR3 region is CASSLELAGGGDTQYF. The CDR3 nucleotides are TGTGCCAGCAGCCTGGAACTAGCGGGGGGGGGAGATACGCAGTATTTT.